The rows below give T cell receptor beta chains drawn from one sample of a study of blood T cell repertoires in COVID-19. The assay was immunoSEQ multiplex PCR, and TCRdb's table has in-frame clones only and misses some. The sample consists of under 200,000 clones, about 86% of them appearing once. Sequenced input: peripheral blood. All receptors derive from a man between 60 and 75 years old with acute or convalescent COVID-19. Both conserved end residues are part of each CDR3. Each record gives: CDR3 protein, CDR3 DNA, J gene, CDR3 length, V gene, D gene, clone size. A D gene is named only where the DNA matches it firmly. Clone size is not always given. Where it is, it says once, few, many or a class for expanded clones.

CDR3 protein: CASSLSNRGEQFF
CDR3 DNA: TGTGCCAGCAGTTTATCAAACCGGGGTGAGCAGTTCTTC
J gene: TRBJ2-1
CDR3 length: 13
V gene: TRBV27
D gene: NA
clone size: NA

CDR3 protein: CASRQPPGNTIYF
CDR3 DNA: TGTGCCAGCAGACAACCTCCTGGAAACACCATATATTTT
J gene: TRBJ1-3
CDR3 length: 13
V gene: TRBV28
D gene: NA
clone size: NA

CDR3 protein: CASSPGTSGSTDTQYF
CDR3 DNA: TGTGCCAGCAGTCCGGGGACTAGCGGGAGCACAGATACGCAGTATTTT
J gene: TRBJ2-3
CDR3 length: 16
V gene: TRBV28
D gene: TRBD2
clone size: NA

CDR3 protein: CATSDPITGWETQYF
CDR3 DNA: TGTGCCACCAGTGACCCTATTACAGGGTGGGAGACCCAGTACTTC
J gene: TRBJ2-5
CDR3 length: 15
V gene: TRBV24-1
D gene: NA
clone size: NA

CDR3 protein: CASLRGTGELFF
CDR3 DNA: TGTGCCAGCCTCCGAGGCACCGGGGAGCTGTTTTTT
J gene: TRBJ2-2
CDR3 length: 12
V gene: TRBV6-5
D gene: NA
clone size: NA

CDR3 protein: CASTEGGVGNSPLHF
CDR3 DNA: TGTGCCAGCACCGAGGGAGGTGTCGGCAATTCACCCCTCCACTTT
J gene: TRBJ1-6
CDR3 length: 15
V gene: TRBV2
D gene: NA
clone size: NA

CDR3 protein: CASSPGQGALGYGYTF
CDR3 DNA: TGTGCCAGCTCACCGGGACAGGGGGCGCTCGGCTATGGCTACACCTTC
J gene: TRBJ1-2
CDR3 length: 16
V gene: TRBV18
D gene: TRBD1
clone size: NA

CDR3 protein: CASSSPWTSGSYEQYF
CDR3 DNA: TGTGCCAGCAGTTCGCCCTGGACTAGCGGGTCTTACGAGCAGTACTTC
J gene: TRBJ2-7
CDR3 length: 16
V gene: TRBV28
D gene: TRBD2
clone size: NA

CDR3 protein: CASSLGLAGASDTQYF
CDR3 DNA: TGTGCCAGCAGCTTAGGACTAGCGGGAGCATCAGATACGCAGTATTTT
J gene: TRBJ2-3
CDR3 length: 16
V gene: TRBV7-9
D gene: TRBD2
clone size: NA

CDR3 protein: CASSGARADEQYF
CDR3 DNA: TGTGCCAGCAGTGGGGCTCGCGCCGACGAGCAGTACTTC
J gene: TRBJ2-7
CDR3 length: 13
V gene: TRBV2
D gene: NA
clone size: NA

CDR3 protein: CASSLQGSAGANVLTF
CDR3 DNA: TGTGCCAGCAGCTTACAGGGTTCCGCTGGGGCCAACGTCCTGACTTTC
J gene: TRBJ2-6
CDR3 length: 16
V gene: TRBV7-3
D gene: NA
clone size: once

CDR3 protein: CASGQRRGQLFYGYTF
CDR3 DNA: TGTGCCAGCGGACAACGGAGGGGACAGCTTTTTTATGGCTACACCTTC
J gene: TRBJ1-2
CDR3 length: 16
V gene: TRBV28
D gene: TRBD1
clone size: NA

CDR3 protein: CASGLTGVTGELFF
CDR3 DNA: TGTGCCAGCGGGTTGACAGGGGTTACCGGGGAGCTGTTTTTT
J gene: TRBJ2-2
CDR3 length: 14
V gene: TRBV28
D gene: TRBD1
clone size: NA

CDR3 protein: CASNRAGELFF
CDR3 DNA: TGTGCCAGCAACAGGGCCGGGGAGCTGTTTTTT
J gene: TRBJ2-2
CDR3 length: 11
V gene: TRBV28
D gene: NA
clone size: NA

CDR3 protein: CASSLVGVSGNTIYF
CDR3 DNA: TGTGCCAGCAGCTTAGTCGGGGTCTCTGGAAACACCATATATTTT
J gene: TRBJ1-3
CDR3 length: 15
V gene: TRBV7-9
D gene: NA
clone size: NA

CDR3 protein: CASSRVRSTEAFF
CDR3 DNA: TGTGCCAGCTCCCGGGTTAGGAGCACTGAAGCTTTCTTT
J gene: TRBJ1-1
CDR3 length: 13
V gene: TRBV18
D gene: NA
clone size: once

CDR3 protein: CASSPSRDSRGYTF
CDR3 DNA: TGTGCCAGCAGTCCGTCCCGGGACAGCCGTGGCTACACCTTC
J gene: TRBJ1-2
CDR3 length: 14
V gene: TRBV27
D gene: TRBD1
clone size: NA

CDR3 protein: CASSVSGGSYYGYTF
CDR3 DNA: TGCGCCAGCAGCGTATCAGGGGGCAGTTACTATGGCTACACCTTC
J gene: TRBJ1-2
CDR3 length: 15
V gene: TRBV5-1
D gene: TRBD1
clone size: few

CDR3 protein: CASSLPGQGLPEAFF
CDR3 DNA: TGTGCCAGCAGTCTCCCCGGACAGGGCCTTCCCGAAGCTTTCTTT
J gene: TRBJ1-1
CDR3 length: 15
V gene: TRBV28
D gene: TRBD1
clone size: NA

CDR3 protein: CASSRGTSMEETQYF
CDR3 DNA: TGCGCCAGCAGCAGGGGGACTAGTATGGAAGAGACCCAGTACTTC
J gene: TRBJ2-5
CDR3 length: 15
V gene: TRBV5-1
D gene: TRBD2
clone size: NA

CDR3 protein: CASSLVSGPTSEQFF
CDR3 DNA: TGTGCCAGCAGCTTAGTGTCAGGACCAACTAGTGAGCAGTTCTTC
J gene: TRBJ2-1
CDR3 length: 15
V gene: TRBV7-2
D gene: NA
clone size: few

CDR3 protein: CASKTRGRLQGEKLFF
CDR3 DNA: TGTGCCAGCAAAACCAGGGGGCGCCTCCAGGGGGAAAAACTGTTTTTT
J gene: TRBJ1-4
CDR3 length: 16
V gene: TRBV2
D gene: TRBD1
clone size: NA

CDR3 protein: CSVDGGTGSNEQFF
CDR3 DNA: TGCAGCGTTGATGGGGGGACAGGGTCCAATGAGCAGTTCTTC
J gene: TRBJ2-1
CDR3 length: 14
V gene: TRBV29-1
D gene: TRBD1
clone size: NA

CDR3 protein: CASSFRHPLQGADTQYF
CDR3 DNA: TGTGCCAGCAGCTTCCGCCATCCGCTTCAGGGTGCAGATACGCAGTATTTT
J gene: TRBJ2-3
CDR3 length: 17
V gene: TRBV7-3
D gene: NA
clone size: once

CDR3 protein: CASSLGGAEREYEQYF
CDR3 DNA: TGTGCCAGCAGCTTGGGGGGAGCGGAGCGGGAATACGAGCAGTACTTC
J gene: TRBJ2-7
CDR3 length: 16
V gene: TRBV7-3
D gene: TRBD2
clone size: NA

CDR3 protein: CASSLTGGSNTEAFF
CDR3 DNA: TGTGCCAGCAGCTTAACGGGGGGGTCTAACACTGAAGCTTTCTTT
J gene: TRBJ1-1
CDR3 length: 15
V gene: TRBV7-3
D gene: NA
clone size: NA

CDR3 protein: CASSPGKKRIGVREETQYF
CDR3 DNA: TGTGCCAGCTCACCAGGAAAGAAGAGGATCGGCGTACGGGAAGAGACCCAGTACTTC
J gene: TRBJ2-5
CDR3 length: 19
V gene: TRBV18
D gene: NA
clone size: NA

CDR3 protein: CATSGRTGNTIYF
CDR3 DNA: TGTGCCACCTCAGGGAGGACTGGAAACACCATATATTTT
J gene: TRBJ1-3
CDR3 length: 13
V gene: TRBV2
D gene: NA
clone size: few

CDR3 protein: CASSVLAGGETQYF
CDR3 DNA: TGCGCCAGCAGTGTACTAGCGGGTGGAGAGACCCAGTACTTC
J gene: TRBJ2-5
CDR3 length: 14
V gene: TRBV10-2
D gene: TRBD2
clone size: NA

CDR3 protein: CASISYVTYEQYF
CDR3 DNA: TGTGCCAGCATTTCCTACGTTACCTACGAGCAGTACTTC
J gene: TRBJ2-7
CDR3 length: 13
V gene: TRBV28
D gene: NA
clone size: NA

CDR3 protein: CASSFWAPTYNSPLHF
CDR3 DNA: TGTGCCAGCAGCTTTTGGGCGCCAACCTATAATTCACCCCTCCACTTT
J gene: TRBJ1-6
CDR3 length: 16
V gene: TRBV5-4
D gene: NA
clone size: few

CDR3 protein: CASSPEGTGWMNTEAFF
CDR3 DNA: TGTGCCAGCTCACCCGAAGGGACAGGGTGGATGAACACTGAAGCTTTCTTT
J gene: TRBJ1-1
CDR3 length: 17
V gene: TRBV18
D gene: TRBD1
clone size: NA

CDR3 protein: CASSESGDQETQYF
CDR3 DNA: TGCGCCAGCAGTGAGTCCGGGGATCAAGAGACCCAGTACTTC
J gene: TRBJ2-5
CDR3 length: 14
V gene: TRBV10-1
D gene: NA
clone size: NA

CDR3 protein: CASSGGQGYGYTF
CDR3 DNA: TGTGCCAGTAGTGGAGGACAGGGTTACGGCTACACCTTC
J gene: TRBJ1-2
CDR3 length: 13
V gene: TRBV19
D gene: TRBD1
clone size: NA

CDR3 protein: CASSRHGGKETQYF
CDR3 DNA: TGTGCCAGCAGCCGACATGGGGGGAAGGAGACCCAGTACTTC
J gene: TRBJ2-5
CDR3 length: 14
V gene: TRBV13
D gene: NA
clone size: NA

CDR3 protein: CASSEYGAVETQYF
CDR3 DNA: TGTGCCAGCAGTGAATATGGGGCTGTAGAGACCCAGTACTTC
J gene: TRBJ2-5
CDR3 length: 14
V gene: TRBV25-1
D gene: NA
clone size: NA

CDR3 protein: CASSSNPGQGLGEQFF
CDR3 DNA: TGTGCCAGCAGCTCCAATCCGGGACAGGGGCTGGGTGAGCAGTTCTTC
J gene: TRBJ2-1
CDR3 length: 16
V gene: TRBV7-3
D gene: TRBD1
clone size: NA

CDR3 protein: CASSTNSYNEQFF
CDR3 DNA: TGTGCCAGTAGTACTAACTCCTACAATGAGCAGTTCTTC
J gene: TRBJ2-1
CDR3 length: 13
V gene: TRBV19
D gene: NA
clone size: NA

CDR3 protein: CAISVHFGQGAYEQYF
CDR3 DNA: TGTGCCATCAGTGTACACTTCGGACAGGGGGCCTACGAGCAGTACTTC
J gene: TRBJ2-7
CDR3 length: 16
V gene: TRBV10-3
D gene: TRBD1
clone size: NA

CDR3 protein: CASSVGGDGLFF
CDR3 DNA: TGTGCCAGCAGTGTTGGGGGGGACGGGCTGTTTTTT
J gene: TRBJ2-2
CDR3 length: 12
V gene: TRBV2
D gene: TRBD2
clone size: NA

CDR3 protein: CASTTRTGGFGYTF
CDR3 DNA: TGTGCCAGCACGACTAGGACAGGGGGCTTTGGCTACACCTTC
J gene: TRBJ1-2
CDR3 length: 14
V gene: TRBV28
D gene: TRBD1
clone size: NA

CDR3 protein: CASSPPSERVQPRDTQYF
CDR3 DNA: TGTGCCAGCTCACCACCGTCAGAGCGGGTCCAACCCCGAGATACGCAGTATTTT
J gene: TRBJ2-3
CDR3 length: 18
V gene: TRBV18
D gene: NA
clone size: once

CDR3 protein: CASSSTGGGSGNTIYF
CDR3 DNA: TGTGCCAGCAGTTCGACAGGGGGCGGATCTGGAAACACCATATATTTT
J gene: TRBJ1-3
CDR3 length: 16
V gene: TRBV6-5
D gene: TRBD1
clone size: NA

CDR3 protein: CASSPGSSYNSPLHF
CDR3 DNA: TGCGCCAGCAGCCCGGGAAGCTCCTATAATTCACCCCTCCACTTT
J gene: TRBJ1-6
CDR3 length: 15
V gene: TRBV5-1
D gene: NA
clone size: NA

CDR3 protein: CASKPKRDRGWQPQHF
CDR3 DNA: TGTGCCAGTAAACCAAAACGGGACAGGGGTTGGCAGCCCCAGCATTTT
J gene: TRBJ1-5
CDR3 length: 16
V gene: TRBV19
D gene: TRBD1
clone size: once

CDR3 protein: CASSTSGRLEQYF
CDR3 DNA: TGTGCCAGCTCCACTAGCGGGAGGCTCGAGCAGTACTTC
J gene: TRBJ2-7
CDR3 length: 13
V gene: TRBV18
D gene: TRBD2
clone size: NA